The 7 T cell receptor beta chains given below trace back to one sample, sequenced in a study of T-cell memory formation after mild COVID-19. TCRdb processed the 5' RACE reads anew with MiXCR; each CDR3 protein has one entry. Of about half a million distinct CDR3 sequences in the sample, roughly 18% were seen once. Material: PBMCs or a T cell subset sorted from them (not recorded which). Receptors were obtained from an adult woman who had mild COVID-19 (a few samples of this study predate the infection). Cell type and time point are not known.

The sample holds a few counts of this clonotype. This chain links TRBV6-5 with TRBJ2-5; 9 nucleotides align to TRBD2. Germline V CDR1 and CDR2: MNHEY, SVGAGI. Trimming at V came to 2 bases and at J to 7 bases, leaving 11 bases not matched to a gene. The CDR3 is made up of 16 amino acids. The CDR3 region has the DNA TGTGCCAGCAGTTACCGACCGGTATCTAGCGGGACGACCCAGTACTTC. Amino acids: CASSYRPVSSGTTQYF.

The chain uses TRBV29-1 and TRBJ1-2; TRBD1 matches 9 bases. The CDR3 spans 15 residues. Germline V gene data show CDR1 as SQVTM and CDR2 as ANQGSEA. V dropped 1 base and J dropped 1; count of bases not matched to a gene: 4. In DNA, the CDR3 is TGCAGCGTTGAAGGAGACAGGGGGAATAACTATGGCTACACCTTC. Translation: CSVEGDRGNNYGYTF.

This clonotype has a handful of counts. The chain couples TRBV15 to TRBJ2-1, with 13 bases matching TRBD2. The CDR3 contains 14 residues. The germline V gene encodes CDR1 LNHNV and CDR2 YYDKDF (reference sequence). The V segment lost 8 bases and the J segment 9 bases; nucleotides outside the gene matches: 7. The CDR3 bases are TGTGCCACCGGCTTAGGACTAGCGGGAGTTGAGCAGTTCTTC. The encoded protein is CATGLGLAGVEQFF.

V usage is TRBV3-1 and J usage is TRBJ1-1; no clear D. Germline V lookup: CDR1 LGHDT, CDR2 YNNKEL (reference sequence). The CDR3 is 16 residues long. The germline V and J ends were trimmed by 2 bases and 0 bases, with 13 bases remaining between them. CDR3 coding DNA: TGTGCCAGCAGCCAAAGGGCTATAACTCTGAACACTGAAGCTTTCTTT. Translation gives CASSQRAITLNTEAFF.

This clonotype was picked up a small number of times. CDR3 bases: TGCAGTGCCCACCTCGCGGAGGGGCGCGTAGAAAAACTGTTTTTT. Protein: CSAHLAEGRVEKLFF. The chain couples TRBV20-1 to TRBJ1-4; weak D call: TRBD1 (5 bases). The germline V and J ends were trimmed by 6 bases and 8 bases, with 22 bases remaining between them. CDR1 DFQATT and CDR2 SNEGSKA come from the germline V gene (reference sequence). The CDR3 totals 15 residues.

The chain carries TRBV10-3 and TRBJ1-2, with D maybe TRBD1 (5 bases). Per the germline V gene, CDR1 is ENHRY and CDR2 is SYGVKD. The CDR3 is 12 residues long. Trimming removed 3 bases at V and 4 bases at J, with 6 bases between. The CDR3 sequence: CAISDTGYGYTF. Written as DNA, the CDR3 is TGTGCCATCAGTGATACAGGCTATGGCTACACCTTC.

This sequence joins TRBV7-9 and TRBJ2-2; D not certain. Germline loops: CDR1 SEHNR, CDR2 FQNEAQ (reference sequence). The CDR3 has 15 residues. V was shortened by 2 bases and J by 1 base, with 8 bases between the two germline ends. As DNA, the CDR3 is TGTGCCAGCAGCTTACAGGACCTGAACACCGGGGAGCTGTTTTTT. It codes for CASSLQDLNTGELFF.